These 15 T cell receptor delta chains originate from one sample sequenced in a study of γδ T cells in repeated Plasmodium falciparum infection. Gammadelta T cells were flow-sorted from PBMC into Vgamma9/Vdelta2+ and Vdelta2-negative populations for bulk analysis. TCRdb applied CATT to the multiplex PCR reads for clone calling. The table records tens of thousands of delta-chain clones, 1.5% to 2% of them present only once. Material: gamma-delta T cells from blood. The receptors shown here come from a pool of human donors (malaria-infected and uninfected, not separated).

For this clone: This DNA's translation and the protein TCRdb lists, from a much larger clone, do not match at residue 16, likely due to a read error; the protein shown is translated from the DNA. The chain couples TRDV1 to TRDJ1, with a possible D match to TRDD3 (6 bases). This CDR3 comprises 19 residues. CDR1 is TSWWSYY, CDR2 QGS, per germline. Here the CDR3 reads CALGLNTYGWGSDTDRLIF. The CDR3 coding sequence is TGTGCTCTTGGGCTAAACACTTACGGGTGGGGGTCGGACACCGATAGACTCATCTTT.

This clone showed up just a few times. This DNA's translation and the protein TCRdb lists, from a much larger clone, do not match at residue 8, likely due to a read error; the protein shown is translated from the DNA. The V and J genes are TRDV3 and TRDJ1; 8 bases fit TRDD3. Losses at the gene ends were 4 bases for V and 6 bases for J; bases not matched to a gene: 25. The CDR3 is 18 amino acids. Germline CDR1 is TVYSNPD and CDR2 is GDNSRS (reference sequence). The CDR3 here is CASLQAFPPYWGAHKLIF. DNA for the CDR3: TGTGCCTCTTTACAAGCTTTCCCACCATACTGGGGGGCCCATAAACTCATCTTT.

Concerning this clone: The protein held in TCRdb is that of a much larger clone and does not match this DNA's translation at residue 17, likely because of a read error; the protein shown is translated from the DNA. The chain carries TRDV1 and TRDJ1; 9 bases line up with TRDD3. V dropped 3 bases and J dropped 0; count of bases not matched to a gene: 26. The germline V gene encodes CDR1 TSWWSYY and CDR2 QGS. This CDR3 has 23 residues. DNA of the CDR3: TGTGCTCTTGGGGAGACTGTCCTGCCTTCCGCGATGGGGATACGCGCTGACACCGATAAACTCATCTTT. Translated, it gives CALGETVLPSAMGIRADTDKLIF.

This clone has just a few counts. A far larger clone is just one base off, so this is likely a read error. Other DNA sequences from this sample encode an identical CDR3 as well. The J gene has no call, while the V gene is TRDV2; the listed D gene, TRDD3, was not tested against the DNA. Germline V gene sequence: CDR1 GEAIGNYY, CDR2 EKD. This CDR3 region has 20 residues. As DNA, the CDR3 is TGTGCCTGTGACTCCTACTGGGGGATACTCCCGTCCTGGGACACCCGACAGATGTTCTTC. Translation: CACDSYWGILPSWDTRQMFF.

As for this clone: The amino acid sequence in TCRdb belongs to a much larger clone and departs from this DNA's translation at residue 10, likely a sequencing read error; the sequence shown is translated from the DNA. The gene calls are TRDV1 and TRDJ1, with D perhaps matching TRDD3 (6 bases). The CDR3 has 21 amino acids. Trimming shortened V by 1 base and J by 0 bases, and 27 bases separated the two germline ends. Germline V lookup: CDR1 TSWWSYY, CDR2 QGS. CDR3: CALGEQSGYLGISSDTDKLIF. Here the CDR3 DNA reads TGTGCTCTTGGGGAACAATCCGGGTACTTGGGGATCTCCTCTGACACCGATAAACTCATCTTT.

This clone came up a few times. This sequence is one base from a far larger clone and is likely a read error. The sample has other DNA sequences that encode this CDR3 too. The rearrangement uses TRDV1 and TRDJ1; TRDD3 matches at 11 bases. No J gene was available from TCRdb, and it was assigned here by a germline match of the DNA. The CDR3 spans 19 residues. Germline-derived CDR1 and CDR2 are TSWWSYY and QGS. The V gene end was trimmed by 1 base and the J gene end by 0 bases; junction bases not matched to a gene: 10. The CDR3 is CALGERPLGDTVYTDKLIF. Written as DNA, the CDR3 is TGTGCTCTTGGGGAACGCCCCCTGGGGGATACTGTGTACACCGATAAACTCATCTTT.

Regarding this clone: The protein TCRdb gives is from a much larger clone and does not agree with this DNA's translation at residue 9, likely a read error; the protein shown here comes from the DNA. CDR3 sequence (DNA): TGTGCTTATAGGAGCTCCGGGGTGTATACTGGGGGACCCGCCAACACCGATAAACTCATCTTT. Translation gives CAYRSSGVYTGGPANTDKLIF. The rearrangement uses TRAV38-2/DV8 and TRDJ1, with 9 bases lining up with TRDD3. TCRdb does not report a J gene; here it was assigned by matching the DNA to germline references. J gave up 0 bases and V 1 base, and 19 bases lay outside the gene matches. The CDR3 has 21 residues. The germline gives CDR1 TSESDYY, CDR2 QEAYKQQN.

This clone came up many times. A read error is likely here: a far larger clone is one base away. The identical CDR3 is also encoded by other nucleotide sequences in the sample. The gene calls are TRDV1 and TRDJ1; the match to TRDD3 covers 9 bases. CDR1 is TSWWSYY and CDR2 is QGS in the germline V gene. With V trimmed by 2 bases and J by 1 base, 14 bases remained unmatched. This CDR3 region has 19 residues. The CDR3 reads CALGERITRGIPPTDKLIF. Written as DNA, the CDR3 is TGTGCTCTTGGGGAAAGGATCACTAGGGGGATACCACCCACCGATAAACTCATCTTT.

This clone was found many times. The protein in TCRdb stems from a much larger clone and differs at residue 11 from this DNA's translation, likely a read error; here the protein is translated from the DNA. This chain links TRDV1 with TRDJ3, with D possibly matching TRDD3 (6 bases). The V end was cut by 2 bases, the J end by 2 bases, with 16 bases between. The CDR3 is 19 amino acids. Germline V gene data show CDR1 as TSWWSYY and CDR2 as QGS. CDR3 nucleotide sequence: TGTGCTCTTGGGGAAGAACTGGGCCTCCACCCCTGGGACACCCGACAGATGTTTTTC. This sequence encodes CALGEELGLHPWDTRQMFF.

A few counts support this clone. TCRdb shows a much larger clone's protein in place of this DNA's translation, and the two differ at residue 11, likely through a read error; the protein shown is translated from the DNA. The rearrangement uses TRDV1 and TRDJ1, with D tentatively TRDD3 (5 bases). Per the germline V gene, CDR1 is TSWWSYY and CDR2 is QGS. V was clipped by 1 base and J by 1 base, with 31 bases between them. The length of the CDR3 is 22 residues. The CDR3 sequence is CALGEPGPFCHTVAGCTDKLIF. The CDR3 DNA is TGTGCTCTTGGGGAACCCGGTCCCTTTTGCCATACGGTGGCCGGGTGCACCGATAAACTCATCTTT.

This clone occurred a few times. Translating this DNA gives a protein that differs at residue 7 from the TCRdb one, which belongs to a much larger clone; a read error is likely, and the protein shown is this translation. The rearrangement joins TRDV2 to TRDJ1; D call uncertain. In the absence of a J gene in TCRdb, the DNA was matched to germline to assign it here. Germline V lookup: CDR1 GEAIGNYY, CDR2 EKD. The CDR3 has 14 residues. Trimming left V 0 bases short and J 4 bases short, with 11 bases between. The CDR3 loop is CACDTGVRYDKLIF. The CDR3 DNA is TGTGCCTGTGACACCGGGGTACGCTACGATAAACTCATCTTT.

This clone showed up many times. A far larger clone differs by one base, so this is likely a read error. At the DNA level, this CDR3 is encoded by other sequences in the same sample as well. For the V gene the call is TRDV2; the J gene has no call; no DNA check was done on the table's D call, TRDD3. Germline loops: CDR1 GEAIGNYY, CDR2 EKD. This CDR3 has 16 residues. The CDR3 loop reads CACDTAGVINTDKLIF. In DNA form, the CDR3 reads TGTGCCTGTGACACCGCTGGGGTAATCAACACCGATAAGCTCATCTTT.

This clone occurred a few times. The amino acid sequence in TCRdb belongs to a much larger clone and departs from this DNA's translation at residue 13, likely a sequencing read error; the sequence shown is translated from the DNA. The CDR3 sequence: CALGELLNWGIRTYTDKLIF. The CDR3 DNA sequence: TGTGCTCTTGGGGAACTCCTTAACTGGGGGATACGGACCTACACCGATAAACTCATCTTT. The rearrangement uses TRDV1 and TRDJ1; 13 bases match TRDD3. TCRdb gives no J gene; it was assigned here by matching the DNA to germline. Germline V gene data show CDR1 as TSWWSYY and CDR2 as QGS. V gave up 0 bases and J gave up 0 bases; unmatched junction bases: 10. This CDR3 is built from 20 residues.

This clone was seen many times. Just one base apart from a much larger clone, this may be a read error. The sample carries other DNA sequences with the same CDR3. The CDR3 bases are TGTGCTCTTGGGGAAACGATCCTAAAGCCGCGACCGGGAGACTGGGGGACCTTGAGGTACACCGATAAACTCATCTTT. It yields the protein CALGETILKPRPGDWGTLRYTDKLIF. The chain has TRDV1 and TRDJ1; TRDD3 aligns across 9 bases. Germline V gene sequence: CDR1 TSWWSYY, CDR2 QGS. The V segment lost 2 bases and the J segment 0 bases; nucleotides outside the gene matches: 34. This CDR3 comprises 26 residues.

This clone was counted only a few times. TCRdb lists the protein of a much larger clone for this DNA, which differs at residue 9, so this is likely a read error; the protein given here is translated from the DNA itself. The chain is built from TRDV1 and TRDJ1, with TRDD3 matching over 7 bases. Germline matching of the DNA provided the J gene here, since TCRdb leaves it blank. This CDR3 spans 21 amino acids. Germline loops: CDR1 TSWWSYY, CDR2 QGS. CDR3: CALGDPELPYPTGEETGKLIF. The CDR3 region has the DNA TGTGCTCTTGGGGACCCAGAGCTTCCCTACCCTACTGGGGAAGAGACCGGTAAACTCATCTTT.